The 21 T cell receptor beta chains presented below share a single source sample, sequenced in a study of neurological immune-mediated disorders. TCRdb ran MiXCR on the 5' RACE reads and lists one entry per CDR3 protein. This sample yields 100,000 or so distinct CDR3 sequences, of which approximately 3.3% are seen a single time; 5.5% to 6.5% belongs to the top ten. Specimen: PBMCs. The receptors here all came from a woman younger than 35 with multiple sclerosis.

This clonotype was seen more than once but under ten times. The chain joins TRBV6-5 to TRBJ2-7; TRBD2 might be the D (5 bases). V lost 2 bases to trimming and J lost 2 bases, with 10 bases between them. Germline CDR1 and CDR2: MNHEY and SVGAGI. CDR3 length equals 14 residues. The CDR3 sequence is CASSYAPGAYEQYF. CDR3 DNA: TGTGCCAGCAGTTACGCTCCCGGGGCCTACGAGCAGTACTTC.

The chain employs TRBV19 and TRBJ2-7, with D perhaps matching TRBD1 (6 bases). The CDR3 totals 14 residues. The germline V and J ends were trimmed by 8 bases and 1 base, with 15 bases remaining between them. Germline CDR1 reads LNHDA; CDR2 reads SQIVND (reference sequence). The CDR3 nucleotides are TGTGCCAGTGGGGCCCTCGACAGGTCCTACGAGCAGTACTTC. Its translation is CASGALDRSYEQYF. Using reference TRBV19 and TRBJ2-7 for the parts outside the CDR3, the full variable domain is DGGITQSPKYLFRKEGQNVTLSCEQNLNHDAMYWYRQDPGQGLRLIYYSQIVNDFQKGDIAEGYSVSREKKESFPLTVTSAQKNPTAFYLCASGALDRSYEQYFGPGTRLTVT.

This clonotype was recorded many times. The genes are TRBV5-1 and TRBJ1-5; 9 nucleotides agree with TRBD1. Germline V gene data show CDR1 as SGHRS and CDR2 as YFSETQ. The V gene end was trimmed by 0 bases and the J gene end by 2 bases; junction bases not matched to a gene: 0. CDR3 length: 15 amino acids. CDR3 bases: TGCGCCAGCAGCTTGGGGGACAGGGGCAATCAGCCCCAGCATTTT. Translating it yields CASSLGDRGNQPQHF.

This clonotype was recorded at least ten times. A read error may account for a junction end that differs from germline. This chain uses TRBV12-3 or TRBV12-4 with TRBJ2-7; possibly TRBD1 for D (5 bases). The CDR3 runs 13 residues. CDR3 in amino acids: CASSLTPQGQQDF. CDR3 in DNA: TGTGCCAGCAGTCTCACACCTCAGGGCCAACAGGACTTC.

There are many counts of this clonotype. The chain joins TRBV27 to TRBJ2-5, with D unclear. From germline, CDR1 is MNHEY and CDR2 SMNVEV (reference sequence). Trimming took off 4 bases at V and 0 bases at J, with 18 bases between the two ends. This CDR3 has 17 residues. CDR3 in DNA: TGTGCCAGCAGTTGGTACATTTGGGCGGAGAACCAAGAGACCCAGTACTTC. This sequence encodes CASSWYIWAENQETQYF.

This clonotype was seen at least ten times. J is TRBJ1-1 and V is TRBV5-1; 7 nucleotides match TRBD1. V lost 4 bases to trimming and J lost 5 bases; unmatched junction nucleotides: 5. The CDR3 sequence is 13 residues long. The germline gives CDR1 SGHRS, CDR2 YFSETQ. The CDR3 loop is CASSIAGGTEAFF. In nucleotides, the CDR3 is TGCGCCAGCAGCATAGCAGGGGGAACTGAAGCTTTCTTT. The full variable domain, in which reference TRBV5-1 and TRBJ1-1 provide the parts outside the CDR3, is KAGVTQTPRYLIKTRGQQVTLSCSPISGHRSVSWYQQTPGQGLQFLFEYFSETQRNKGNFPGRFSGRQFSNSRSEMNVSTLELGDSALYLCASSIAGGTEAFFGQGTRLTVV.

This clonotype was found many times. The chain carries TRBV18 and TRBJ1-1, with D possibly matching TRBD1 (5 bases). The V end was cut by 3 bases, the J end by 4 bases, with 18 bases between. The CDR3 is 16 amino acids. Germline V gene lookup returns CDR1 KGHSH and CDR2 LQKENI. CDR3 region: CASSPIRAGEGTEAFF. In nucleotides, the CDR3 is TGTGCCAGCTCACCCATCAGAGCGGGGGAGGGCACTGAAGCTTTCTTT.

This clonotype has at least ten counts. CDR3 coding DNA: TGTGCCACCAACAGGGGTGGGGGCACTGAAGCTTTCTTT. Its translation: CATNRGGGTEAFF. The chain combines TRBV12-3 or TRBV12-4 with TRBJ1-1; 7 positions match TRBD1. The CDR3 extends over 13 amino acids. The V gene end was trimmed by 10 bases and the J gene end by 4 bases; junction bases not matched to a gene: 9.

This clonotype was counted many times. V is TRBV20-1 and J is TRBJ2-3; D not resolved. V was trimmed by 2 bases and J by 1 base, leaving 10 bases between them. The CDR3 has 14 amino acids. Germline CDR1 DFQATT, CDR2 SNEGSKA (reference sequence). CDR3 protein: CSARSPARTDTQYF. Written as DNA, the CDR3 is TGCAGTGCTAGATCCCCCGCTCGCACAGATACGCAGTATTTT.

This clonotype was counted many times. The CDR3: CASTEQGKSYGYTF. In DNA form, the CDR3 reads TGTGCCAGCACCGAACAGGGCAAATCCTATGGCTACACCTTC. This chain connects TRBV12-3 or TRBV12-4 to TRBJ1-2, with D perhaps TRBD1 (6 bases). The CDR3 is 14 residues long. V was pared by 7 bases and J by 4 bases, with 16 bases between.

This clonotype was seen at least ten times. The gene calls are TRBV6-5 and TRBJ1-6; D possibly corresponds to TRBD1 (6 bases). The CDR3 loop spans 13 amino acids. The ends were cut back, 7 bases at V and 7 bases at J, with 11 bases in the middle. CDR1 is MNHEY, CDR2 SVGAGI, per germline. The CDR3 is CASTGARNSPLHF. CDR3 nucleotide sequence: TGTGCCAGCACGGGGGCGCGAAATTCACCCCTCCACTTT.

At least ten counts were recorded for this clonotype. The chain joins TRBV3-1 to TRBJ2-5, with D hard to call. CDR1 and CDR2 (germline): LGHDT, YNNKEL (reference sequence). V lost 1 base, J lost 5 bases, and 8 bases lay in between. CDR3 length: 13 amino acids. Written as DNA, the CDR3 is TGTGCCAGCAGCCAAGCGCCAGTCGAGACCCAGTACTTC. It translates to CASSQAPVETQYF.

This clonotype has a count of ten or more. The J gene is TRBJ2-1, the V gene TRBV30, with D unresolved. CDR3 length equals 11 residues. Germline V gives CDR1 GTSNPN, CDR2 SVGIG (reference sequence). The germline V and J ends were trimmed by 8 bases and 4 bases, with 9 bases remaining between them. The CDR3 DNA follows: TGTGCCGGAACATCATACAATGAGCAGTTCTTC. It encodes CAGTSYNEQFF. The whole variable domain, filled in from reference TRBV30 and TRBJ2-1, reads SQTIHQWPATLVQPVGSPLSLECTVEGTSNPNLYWYRQAAGRGLQLLFYSVGIGQISSEVPQNLSASRPQDRQFILSSKKLLLSDSGFYLCAGTSYNEQFFGPGTRLTVL.

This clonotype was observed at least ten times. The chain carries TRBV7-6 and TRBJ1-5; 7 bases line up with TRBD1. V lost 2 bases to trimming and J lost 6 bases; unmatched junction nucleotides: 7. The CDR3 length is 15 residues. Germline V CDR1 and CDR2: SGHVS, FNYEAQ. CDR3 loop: CASSLSPRDSQPQHF. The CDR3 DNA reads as TGTGCCAGCAGCTTAAGCCCTCGGGACAGTCAGCCCCAGCATTTT.

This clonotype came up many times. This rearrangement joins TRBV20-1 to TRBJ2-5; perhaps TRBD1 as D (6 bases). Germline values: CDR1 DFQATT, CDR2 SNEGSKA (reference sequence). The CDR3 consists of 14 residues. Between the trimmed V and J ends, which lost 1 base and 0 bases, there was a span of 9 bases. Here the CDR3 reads CSARAGQNQETQYF. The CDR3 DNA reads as TGCAGTGCTAGAGCGGGACAAAACCAAGAGACCCAGTACTTC.

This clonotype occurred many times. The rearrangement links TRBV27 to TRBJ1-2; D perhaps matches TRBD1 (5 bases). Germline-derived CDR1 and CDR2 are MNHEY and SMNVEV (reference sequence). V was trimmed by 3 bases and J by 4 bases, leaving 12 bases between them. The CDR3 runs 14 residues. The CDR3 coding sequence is TGTGCCAGCAGTTTTTCGGGGGATGGCTATGGCTACACCTTC. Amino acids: CASSFSGDGYGYTF.

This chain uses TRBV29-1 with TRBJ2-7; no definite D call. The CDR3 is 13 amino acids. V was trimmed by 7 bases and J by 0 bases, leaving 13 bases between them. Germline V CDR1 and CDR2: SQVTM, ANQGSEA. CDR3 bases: TGCAGCGCCGAGACGGATACCTCCTACGAGCAGTACTTC. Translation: CSAETDTSYEQYF.

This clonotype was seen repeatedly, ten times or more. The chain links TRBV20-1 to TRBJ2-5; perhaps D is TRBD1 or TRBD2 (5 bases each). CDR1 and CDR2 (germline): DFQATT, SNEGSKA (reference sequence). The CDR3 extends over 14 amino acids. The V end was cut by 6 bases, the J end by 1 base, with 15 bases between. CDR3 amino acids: CSARWGSSQETQYF. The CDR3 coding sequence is TGCAGTGCGCGGTGGGGGAGTTCCCAAGAGACCCAGTACTTC.

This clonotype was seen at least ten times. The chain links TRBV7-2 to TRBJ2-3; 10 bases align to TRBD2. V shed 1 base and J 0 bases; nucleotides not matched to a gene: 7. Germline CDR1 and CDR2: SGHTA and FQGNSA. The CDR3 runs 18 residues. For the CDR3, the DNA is TGTGCCAGCAGCTTAGACAGCGGGGGGGGATTAAGCACAGATACGCAGTATTTT. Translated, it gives CASSLDSGGGLSTDTQYF.

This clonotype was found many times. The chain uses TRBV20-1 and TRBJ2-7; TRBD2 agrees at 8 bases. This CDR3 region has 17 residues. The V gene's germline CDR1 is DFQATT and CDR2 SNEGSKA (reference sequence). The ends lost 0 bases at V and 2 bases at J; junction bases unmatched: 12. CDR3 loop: CSARDYTSGSGTYEQYF. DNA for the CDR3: TGCAGTGCTAGAGATTATACTAGCGGCAGTGGGACCTACGAGCAGTACTTC.

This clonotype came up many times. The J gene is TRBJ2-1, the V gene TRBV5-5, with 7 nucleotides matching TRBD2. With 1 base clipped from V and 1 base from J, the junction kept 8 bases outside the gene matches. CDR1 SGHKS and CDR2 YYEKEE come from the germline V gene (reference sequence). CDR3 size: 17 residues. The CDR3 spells CASSLSNWRGSYNEQFF. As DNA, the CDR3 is TGTGCCAGCAGCTTGTCGAATTGGCGGGGGTCCTACAATGAGCAGTTCTTC.